This T cell receptor beta chain originates from a study of molecular identifiers for immune sequencing clone quantification. Previously described methods and listed TCR primers were used for bulk TCR libraries. TCRdb fed the PCR reads into MiXCR, producing one record per CDR3 protein. The data show roughly 7,700 distinct CDR3 sequences, 33% seen once. The CDR3 spans 11 residues. Germline assignment: CDR1 MNHNY and CDR2 SVGAGI (reference sequence). The V gene end was trimmed by 6 bases and the J gene end by 11 bases; junction bases not matched to a gene: 5. The TCR sequence derives from a human donor in good health. Some libraries in this study had Jurkat cell RNA spiked in. Sequencing input: naive CD8+ T cells from blood, with Jurkat cell RNA spiked in. Indicated subset: FACS-sorted CD8+CD4-CCR7+CD45RA+ naive T cells. The chain recombines TRBV6-6 with TRBJ1-1, with 8 bases lining up with TRBD1. For the CDR3, the DNA is TGTGCCAGCAGCCAGGACAGGGATGCTTTCTTT. Protein sequence: CASSQDRDAFF.